The 30 T cell receptor beta chains below were found in one sample sequenced in a study of blood T cells in healthy people across ages. For the second PCR, which ran for roughly 6 to 12 cycles, a sample-barcoded 5' primer and a J-beta primer mix were used. TCRdb ran MiXCR on the 5' RACE reads and lists one entry per CDR3 protein. The sample shows about a million distinct CDR3 sequences, roughly 51% of them seen only once. Sequencing was carried out using blood. The receptors originated from a woman aged 60-75 years in good health.

The J gene is TRBJ2-5, the V gene TRBV14, with D tentatively TRBD1 (5 bases). The germline V gene encodes CDR1 SGHDN and CDR2 FVKESK. This CDR3 region has 12 residues. Trimming took off 2 bases at V and 11 bases at J, with 12 bases between the two ends. The CDR3 sequence is CASSQSQGEQYF. The CDR3 region has the DNA TGTGCCAGCAGCCAATCTCAGGGTGAGCAGTACTTC.

This chain's CDR3 is CASSEQTNTDTQYF. The CDR3 DNA is TGTGCCAGCAGTGAGCAGACTAACACAGATACGCAGTATTTT. The J gene is TRBJ2-3, the V gene TRBV6-1; perhaps TRBD2 as D (5 bases). Germline lookup yields CDR1 MNHNS and CDR2 SASEGT. The CDR3 has 14 amino acids. Trimming removed 3 bases at V and 2 bases at J, with 9 bases between.

The CDR3 DNA follows: TGTGCCAGCAGTTTTATGGGGGGGGACGGGCAGCCCCAGCATTTT. This encodes CASSFMGGDGQPQHF. The rearrangement joins TRBV12-3 or TRBV12-4 to TRBJ1-5, with TRBD1 as a possible D gene (5 bases). CDR3 length: 15 residues. Between the trimmed V and J ends, which lost 3 bases and 7 bases, there was a span of 16 bases.

This clonotype has more than one count but fewer than ten. The chain has TRBV7-2 and TRBJ2-7; D gene uncertain. This CDR3 is 13 amino acids long. V was cut by 5 bases and J by 4 bases, with 12 bases left in between. In germline, CDR1 is SGHTA, CDR2 FQGNSA. The DNA for the CDR3 is TGTGCCAGCAGCACCCCCCTACAGTACGAGCAGTACTTC. Protein sequence: CASSTPLQYEQYF.

This clonotype was counted only a few times. In DNA form, the CDR3 reads TGCGCCAGCAGTCTAGGGGACGTTGAAAAACTGTTTTTT. Its protein is CASSLGDVEKLFF. J is TRBJ1-4 and V is TRBV4-1; D might be TRBD1 (5 bases). Trimming shortened V by 6 bases and J by 7 bases, and 12 bases separated the two germline ends. The CDR3 runs 13 residues. Germline V CDR1 and CDR2: MGHRA, YSYEKL.

This clonotype was recorded a few times. CDR3 DNA: TGCAGCGTTGGTGGGGAGGTCTTCTACAATGAGCAGTTCTTC. As protein: CSVGGEVFYNEQFF. This chain links TRBV29-1 with TRBJ2-1; possibly TRBD2 for D (6 bases). Germline loops: CDR1 SQVTM, CDR2 ANQGSEA. V lost 4 bases and J 3 bases, leaving 13 bases between the germline ends. The CDR3 is 14 residues long.

Of note for this clonotype: No conserved phenylalanine or tryptophan is present at the end of the CDR3, so a read error is the likely explanation. No DNA is shown, since the ends of the CDR3 on it are uncertain; the CDR3 is the one TCRdb lists. The V call is TRBV20-1, the J call TRBJ2-1; TRBD2 is the table's D call, not checked against the DNA. Including both end residues, the CDR3 is 14 amino acids long. CDR1 and CDR2 (germline): DFQATT, SNEGSKA (reference sequence). CDR3 protein: CSARSSGRAGELIY.

CDR3 loop: CASNKDRGRRDTQYF. The CDR3 DNA reads TGTGCCAGCAACAAGGACAGGGGGCGCCGGGATACGCAGTATTTT. The rearrangement uses TRBV2 and TRBJ2-3; 11 bases map to TRBD1. In germline, CDR1 is SNHLY, CDR2 FYNNEI. J gave up 6 bases and V 7 bases, and 9 bases lay outside the gene matches. The CDR3 totals 15 residues.

The CDR3 protein is CASSSPTNNEQFF. The CDR3 nucleotides read TGTGCCAGCAGTTCCCCAACGAACAATGAGCAGTTCTTC. The V call is TRBV6-5, the J call TRBJ2-1; D gene ambiguous. This CDR3 spans 13 amino acids. V lost 4 bases and J lost 5, with 9 bases in between. Germline V gene sequence: CDR1 MNHEY, CDR2 SVGAGI.

The chain recombines TRBV20-1 with TRBJ2-4; D gene unclear. The tail of the sequence fits TRBJ2-5 better, so the J call may be wrong. This CDR3 region has 11 residues. CDR1 is DFQATT and CDR2 is SNEGSKA in the germline V gene (reference sequence). The CDR3 protein is CSARDSRTQYF. The CDR3 nucleotides are TGCAGTGCTAGAGATAGTCGGACCCAGTACTTC.

This chain links TRBV7-9 with TRBJ2-5; D gene ambiguous. In germline, CDR1 is SEHNR, CDR2 FQNEAQ (reference sequence). Trimming cost V 5 bases and J 5 bases, with 12 bases left between them. CDR3 length: 13 residues. CDR3 nucleotide sequence: TGTGCCAGCAGCCCGCCTCTAGGGGAGACCCAGTACTTC. This encodes CASSPPLGETQYF.

This clonotype was picked up a small number of times. The chain joins TRBV21-1 to TRBJ2-3. TRBV21-1 has pseudogene status. The CDR3 sequence is 14 residues long. CDR3 residues: CASSKSGSKDTQYF. The DNA of the CDR3 is TGTGCCAGCAGCAAAAGTGGGTCGAAAGATACGCAGTATTTT.

The chain links TRBV4-2 to TRBJ1-1; possibly TRBD1 for D (5 bases). V dropped 1 base and J dropped 4 bases, with 10 bases sitting between them. The length of the CDR3 is 14 residues. Germline V gives CDR1 LGHNA, CDR2 YNFKEQ. The CDR3 DNA sequence: TGTGCCAGCAGCCAAGGGGGACTACGCACTGAAGCTTTCTTT. This gives the protein CASSQGGLRTEAFF.

The chain combines TRBV15 with TRBJ1-4; D call uncertain. Germline V lookup: CDR1 LNHNV, CDR2 YYDKDF (reference sequence). V lost 0 bases, J lost 12 bases, and 14 bases lay in between. The CDR3 is 14 residues long. The DNA for the CDR3 is TGTGCCACCAGCAGAGATTTCCGGGGTCAGGAACTGTTTTTT. It codes for CATSRDFRGQELFF.

The V and J genes are TRBV28 and TRBJ2-1; tentative D call: TRBD2 (6 bases). From germline, CDR1 is MDHEN and CDR2 SYDVKM. The CDR3 loop spans 17 amino acids. Deletions cut 8 bases from V and 2 bases from J, with 22 bases between. DNA of the CDR3: TGTGCCAGCCGGAGTGGTCGTGGCGGGATCACCTACAATGAGCAGTTCTTC. Its protein product is CASRSGRGGITYNEQFF.

The chain couples TRBV28 to TRBJ1-2; 11 bases map to TRBD1. V lost 2 bases to trimming and J lost 0 bases; unmatched junction nucleotides: 8. The CDR3 totals 18 residues. CDR1 is MDHEN, CDR2 SYDVKM, per germline. CDR3 bases: TGTGCCAGCAGTTTAGGTGGGACAGGGGGTCTGACTAACTATGGCTACACCTTC. Translating it yields CASSLGGTGGLTNYGYTF.

The chain is built from TRBV20-1 and TRBJ2-7; TRBD2 aligns across 9 bases. The V segment lost 2 bases and the J segment 2 bases; nucleotides outside the gene matches: 7. Germline V CDR1 and CDR2: DFQATT, SNEGSKA (reference sequence). The CDR3 spans 15 residues. This CDR3 reads CSARRGLAVTYEQYF. CDR3 sequence (DNA): TGCAGTGCTAGACGGGGACTAGCTGTCACCTACGAGCAGTACTTC.

As for this clonotype: A much more abundant neighbour one base away suggests this may be a read error. This rearrangement joins TRBV12-3 or TRBV12-4 to TRBJ2-1; D unclear. This CDR3 region has 12 residues. The V end was cut by 10 bases, the J end by 3 bases, with 10 bases between. The CDR3 spells CANNPGYNEQFF. CDR3 in DNA: TGTGCCAACAACCCCGGCTACAATGAGCAGTTCTTC.

This clonotype was counted ten times or more. The rearrangement uses TRBV6-2 or TRBV6-3 and TRBJ2-4, with D perhaps matching TRBD1 (6 bases). Trimming cost V 4 bases and J 13 bases, with 17 bases left between them. Germline V gene data show CDR1 as MNHEY and CDR2 as SVGEGT. This CDR3 has 13 residues. CDR3 loop: CASSWDTSTVQYF. Here the CDR3 DNA reads TGTGCCAGCAGTTGGGACACATCTACGGTGCAGTACTTC.

This clonotype showed up just once. The chain is built from TRBV4-1 and TRBJ2-7; a weak D match, TRBD1 (5 bases). TRBJ2-5 explains the end of the DNA better; the J call may be wrong. CDR1 is MGHRA and CDR2 is YSYEKL in the germline V gene. This CDR3 has 15 residues. CDR3 residues: CASSPQTAHEATQYF. Here the CDR3 DNA reads TGCGCCAGCAGCCCTCAGACAGCGCACGAAGCGACCCAGTACTTC.

This clonotype was detected only a few times. The CDR3 DNA reads as TGTGCCAGCAGTTCGGGGGGTAAGGAGACCCAGTACTTC. Its protein product is CASSSGGKETQYF. The chain employs TRBV12-3 or TRBV12-4 and TRBJ2-5, with 7 bases fitting TRBD2. V was clipped by 4 bases and J by 5 bases; unmatched bases: 4. The CDR3 has 13 amino acids.

The genes are TRBV20-1 and TRBJ2-4; TRBD2 matches 11 bases. The DNA end lines up better with TRBJ2-7; the J call may be wrong. The V gene's germline CDR1 is DFQATT and CDR2 SNEGSKA (reference sequence). The CDR3 loop spans 14 amino acids. The CDR3 coding sequence is TGCAGTGCTAGTCGCCTAGCGGGAGGATACGAGCAGTACTTC. Protein sequence: CSASRLAGGYEQYF.

The rearrangement uses TRBV6-6 and TRBJ2-4, with TRBD2 identical over 9 bases. Germline V gene lookup returns CDR1 MNHNY and CDR2 SVGAGI (reference sequence). The V gene end was trimmed by 6 bases and the J gene end by 5 bases; junction bases not matched to a gene: 5. The CDR3 loop spans 14 amino acids. This CDR3 reads CASRPIAGENIQYF. CDR3 DNA: TGTGCCAGCAGACCTATAGCGGGAGAAAACATTCAGTACTTC.

V is TRBV20-1 and J is TRBJ2-7; D possibly corresponds to TRBD1 (5 bases). Germline CDR1 DFQATT, CDR2 SNEGSKA (reference sequence). Trimming shortened V by 5 bases and J by 2 bases, and 10 bases separated the two germline ends. This CDR3 spans 12 amino acids. Here the CDR3 DNA reads TGCAGTGCTGTGACAGCTACCTACGAGCAGTACTTC. This sequence encodes CSAVTATYEQYF.

This clonotype was counted a few times. The chain couples TRBV9 to TRBJ2-6, with unresolved D. V was pared by 4 bases and J by 0 bases, with 8 bases between. The germline V gene encodes CDR1 SGDLS and CDR2 YYNGEE. The CDR3 has 15 amino acids. This CDR3 is CASSIHHSGANVLTF. CDR3 DNA sequence: TGTGCCAGCAGCATACACCACTCTGGGGCCAACGTCCTGACTTTC.

This clonotype was counted between two and nine times. CDR3 DNA sequence: TGTGCCAGCAGCCCCACAGGGGGCGCGGGTCAGCCCCAGCATTTT. The encoded protein is CASSPTGGAGQPQHF. V is TRBV11-1 and J is TRBJ1-5; 9 bases map to TRBD1. CDR3 length: 15 amino acids. Trimming took 5 bases from V and 6 from J; bases not matched to a gene: 8. The V gene's germline CDR1 is SGHAT and CDR2 FQDESV (reference sequence).

The rearrangement uses TRBV3-1 and TRBJ2-3; D is possibly TRBD2 (7 bases). The ends were cut back, 5 bases at V and 0 bases at J, with 18 bases in the middle. This CDR3 region has 17 residues. CDR1 is LGHDT and CDR2 is YNNKEL in the germline V gene (reference sequence). The CDR3 region has the DNA TGTGCCAGCAGCGGCGGTGGGGGCGGGAGAAGCACAGATACGCAGTATTTT. Amino acid sequence: CASSGGGGGRSTDTQYF.

The rearrangement joins TRBV20-1 to TRBJ2-3; 11 bases are shared with TRBD2. The CDR3 is 17 residues long. With 3 bases clipped from V and 0 bases from J, the junction kept 8 bases outside the gene matches. Germline-derived CDR1 and CDR2 are DFQATT and SNEGSKA (reference sequence). The CDR3 loop is CSASESTSGTSTDTQYF. The CDR3 nucleotides are TGCAGTGCTAGCGAATCGACTAGCGGGACGAGCACAGATACGCAGTATTTT.

This chain links TRBV28 with TRBJ1-6; D unresolved. V lost 1 base and J 13 bases, leaving 5 bases between the germline ends. Germline V gene data show CDR1 as MDHEN and CDR2 as SYDVKM. The CDR3 has 11 amino acids. Here the CDR3 reads CASSLSAPLHF. The CDR3 DNA reads TGTGCCAGCAGTTTATCTGCGCCCCTCCACTTT. Together with reference TRBV28 and TRBJ1-6, the CDR3 gives the full variable domain: DVKVTQSSRYLVKRTGEKVFLECVQDMDHENMFWYRQDPGLGLRLIYFSYDVKMKEKGDIPEGYSVSREKKERFSLILESASTNQTSMYLCASSLSAPLHFGNGTRLTVT.

This clonotype was detected only a few times. The V call is TRBV10-3, the J call TRBJ2-7; TRBD1 aligns across 7 bases. Germline lookup yields CDR1 ENHRY and CDR2 SYGVKD. The CDR3 totals 13 residues. V dropped 8 bases and J dropped 3; count of bases not matched to a gene: 7. In DNA, the CDR3 is TGTGCCATCCGGGACAGCGGTATCTACGAGCAGTACTTC. As protein: CAIRDSGIYEQYF.